This T cell receptor beta chain comes out of a study of CD8+ T cells in alopecia areata. As for the study in general: Those treated were given oral tofacitinib at 5 to 10 mg twice daily. Findings and caveats of the study: Relative to mice, TCR sharing across patients was less clear, a difference possibly HLA-related. Relative to normal scalp, lesional scalp, especially alopecia totalis/universalis, showed higher clonality.

About this clone itself: Its antigen is not identified.

This CDR3 contains 12 residues. Between the trimmed V and J ends, which lost 3 bases and 6 bases, there was a span of 10 bases. Per germline, CDR1 SGHRS and CDR2 YFSETQ. Extracted RNA was reverse transcribed into cDNA, the sequencing template. Generated by immunoSEQ multiplex PCR, the TCRdb table keeps only in-frame clones and is missing some. The table has about 150,000 clones, approximately 50% seen once; the top ten hold roughly 7.5%. The clonotype was recovered from a human donor with alopecia areata. V is TRBV5-1 and J is TRBJ2-7; perhaps TRBD1 as D (6 bases). Sequenced input: CD4+ T cells sorted from blood. In nucleotides, the CDR3 is TGCGCCAGCAGCTGGGACATTTCCGAGCAGTACTTC. It is translated as CASSWDISEQYF.